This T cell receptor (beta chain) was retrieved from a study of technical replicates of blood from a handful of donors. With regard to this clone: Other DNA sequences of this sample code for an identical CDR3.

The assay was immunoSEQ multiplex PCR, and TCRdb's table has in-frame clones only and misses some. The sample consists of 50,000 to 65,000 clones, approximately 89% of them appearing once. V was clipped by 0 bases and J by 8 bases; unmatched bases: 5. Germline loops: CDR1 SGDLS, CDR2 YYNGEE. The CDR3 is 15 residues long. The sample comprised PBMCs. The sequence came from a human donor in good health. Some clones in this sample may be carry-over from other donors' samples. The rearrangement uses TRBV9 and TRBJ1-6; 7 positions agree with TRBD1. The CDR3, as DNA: TGTGCCAGCAGCGTAGGCCTACAGGGGTATTCACCCCTCCACTTT. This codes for CASSVGLQGYSPLHF.